Below, 29 T cell receptor beta chains from the same sample are listed, as sequenced in a study of blood T cell repertoires in COVID-19 (dated by TCRdb to 2020 to 2021). The library was generated by the immunoSEQ multiplex PCR assay. The source is immuneACCESS, and TCRdb retained only in-frame sequences with V and J called. Part of the clones is not carried over; for the studies checked, unresolved V genes explain less than half of this, and the remainder is unexplained. Present in this sample are 150,000 to 160,000 clones, about 80% of which were seen just once. Roughly 0.56% of the sample goes to the ten largest clones. The sample taken for sequencing was peripheral blood. The origin of the receptors is a man in his 60s with acute or convalescent COVID-19.

The chain links TRBV3-1 (or the pseudogene TRBV3-2) to TRBJ2-7; D unclear. This CDR3 is 13 amino acids long. The V end was cut by 2 bases, the J end by 4 bases, with 9 bases between. The germline gives CDR1 LGHDT, CDR2 YNNKEL (reference sequence). CDR3 loop: CASSQFPRYEQYF. DNA of the CDR3: TGTGCCAGCAGCCAATTCCCTAGGTACGAGCAGTACTTC.

The chain employs TRBV19 and TRBJ2-5; TRBD2 agrees at 11 bases. The CDR3 has 16 amino acids. Germline lookup yields CDR1 LNHDA and CDR2 SQIVND (reference sequence). V lost 5 bases, J lost 1 base, and 6 bases stayed unmatched. The CDR3 region has the DNA TGTGCCAGTAGTGCTTGGGGACTAGCGGTCCAAGAGACCCAGTACTTC. Protein: CASSAWGLAVQETQYF.

The V gene is TRBV6-6, the J gene TRBJ2-1; TRBD1 aligns across 7 bases. Germline CDR1 reads MNHNY; CDR2 reads SVGAGI (reference sequence). This CDR3 comprises 11 residues. The V gene end was trimmed by 6 bases and the J gene end by 15 bases; junction bases not matched to a gene: 8. The CDR3 reads CASSSGQAGFF. The CDR3 DNA reads as TGTGCCAGCAGCTCCGGACAGGCCGGGTTCTTC.

This chain joins TRBV5-4 and TRBJ2-7; TRBD2 agrees at 9 bases. Trimming cost V 5 bases and J 3 bases; bases outside gene matches: 9. From germline, CDR1 is SGHNT and CDR2 YYREEE (reference sequence). The CDR3 contains 15 residues. CDR3 protein: CASSSGLASIYEQYF. The CDR3, as DNA: TGTGCCAGCAGTTCCGGACTAGCGAGCATCTACGAGCAGTACTTC. Supplemented by reference TRBV5-4 and TRBJ2-7, the full variable domain reads ETGVTQSPTHLIKTRGQQVTLRCSSQSGHNTVSWYQQALGQGPQFIFQYYREEENGRGNFPPRFSGLQFPNYSSELNVNALELDDSALYLCASSSGLASIYEQYFGPGTRLTVT.

This clone was counted once. V is TRBV27 and J is TRBJ1-6; D is unresolved. V dropped 6 bases and J dropped 10 bases, with 22 bases sitting between them. CDR3 length: 16 residues. CDR1 is MNHEY, CDR2 SMNVEV, per germline (reference sequence). The CDR3 protein is CASRTTKGTLGSPLHF. CDR3 nucleotides: TGTGCCAGCAGAACGACGAAGGGTACACTAGGGTCACCCCTCCACTTT.

V and J are TRBV28 and TRBJ1-5, with 8 nucleotides matching TRBD1. The CDR3 is 15 amino acids. CDR1 MDHEN and CDR2 SYDVKM come from the germline V gene. The junction had 4 bases not matched to a gene; V was cut back by 6 bases and J by 0 bases. For the CDR3, the DNA is TGTGCCAGCAGGGGACAGGACTATAGCAATCAGCCCCAGCATTTT. It translates to CASRGQDYSNQPQHF.

The chain has TRBV5-1 and TRBJ2-2; D is uncertain. Germline CDR1 and CDR2: SGHRS and YFSETQ. Deletions cut 1 base from V and 1 base from J, with 5 bases between. The CDR3 consists of 14 residues. CDR3 sequence reads: CASSLQQNTGELFF. As DNA, the CDR3 is TGCGCCAGCAGCTTGCAACAGAACACCGGGGAGCTGTTTTTT.

This sequence joins TRBV7-9 and TRBJ1-1, with 9 nucleotides matching TRBD1. The germline V gene has CDR1 SEHNR and CDR2 FQNEAQ (reference sequence). Trimming took 5 bases from V and 0 from J; bases not matched to a gene: 7. The CDR3 has 16 amino acids. DNA of the CDR3: TGTGCCAGCAGCCGCGGGACAGGGAGAATGAACACTGAAGCTTTCTTT. Amino acid sequence: CASSRGTGRMNTEAFF.

The gene calls are TRBV5-5 and TRBJ2-2; tentatively, D is TRBD1 (6 bases). CDR1 SGHKS and CDR2 YYEKEE come from the germline V gene (reference sequence). The CDR3 runs 15 residues. V was pared by 4 bases and J by 1 base, with 11 bases between. This CDR3 is CASSTGHLNTGELFF. CDR3 in DNA: TGTGCCAGCAGCACGGGACATTTGAACACCGGGGAGCTGTTTTTT. The full variable domain, its missing parts supplied by reference TRBV5-5 and TRBJ2-2, is DAGVTQSPTHLIKTRGQQVTLRCSPISGHKSVSWYQQVLGQGPQFIFQYYEKEERGRGNFPDRFSARQFPNYSSELNVNALLLGDSALYLCASSTGHLNTGELFFGEGSRLTVL.

This chain links TRBV5-1 with TRBJ1-2; D is perhaps TRBD1 (6 bases). Trimming shortened V by 4 bases and J by 4 bases, and 17 bases separated the two germline ends. Looked up from germline, CDR1 is SGHRS and CDR2 is YFSETQ. The CDR3 length is 15 residues. CDR3 in amino acids: CASSQGGGRLYGYTF. CDR3 bases: TGCGCCAGCAGCCAAGGGGGGGGCCGCCTCTATGGCTACACCTTC.

The chain couples TRBV15 to TRBJ2-7, with TRBD2 matching over 7 bases. Trimming took 5 bases from V and 3 from J; bases not matched to a gene: 4. The CDR3 extends over 13 amino acids. From germline, CDR1 is LNHNV and CDR2 YYDKDF (reference sequence). The chain's CDR3 is CATSGTGGYEQYF. The CDR3 coding sequence is TGTGCCACCAGCGGGACGGGGGGCTACGAGCAGTACTTC.

The rearrangement joins TRBV2 to TRBJ2-7; unclear D gene. Germline CDR1 is SNHLY and CDR2 is FYNNEI. The V and J ends lost 6 bases and 10 bases respectively, with 13 bases between them. The CDR3 has 11 residues. The CDR3 sequence is CASRVQTLQYF. Here the CDR3 DNA reads TGTGCCAGCAGAGTCCAGACATTACAGTACTTC.

V and J are TRBV4-3 and TRBJ1-1, with TRBD1 matching 8 bases. This CDR3 is 14 amino acids long. J gave up 8 bases and V 0 bases, and 5 bases lay outside the gene matches. Per germline, CDR1 LGHNA and CDR2 YSLEER. The CDR3 coding sequence is TGCGCCAGCAGCCAAGAGTGGACAGGGAGGGAAGCTTTCTTT. Protein product: CASSQEWTGREAFF.

The chain carries TRBV5-1 and TRBJ2-1; 11 bases agree with TRBD2. There are 15 residues in the CDR3. CDR1 and CDR2 from the germline V gene are SGHRS and YFSETQ. Unmatched junction bases numbered 6, after V lost 4 bases and J lost 6 bases. The CDR3 coding sequence is TGCGCCAGCAGCCATCTAGCGGGAGGCGCCAATGAGCAGTTCTTC. Protein sequence: CASSHLAGGANEQFF.

V usage is TRBV7-2 and J usage is TRBJ1-1; TRBD1 matches at 7 bases. Per germline, CDR1 SGHTA and CDR2 FQGNSA. The CDR3 length is 15 residues. The V gene end was trimmed by 1 base and the J gene end by 3 bases; junction bases not matched to a gene: 5. The DNA for the CDR3 is TGTGCCAGCAGCTTAGTCCAGGGGGGAGACACTGAAGCTTTCTTT. Its translation: CASSLVQGGDTEAFF.

The chain links TRBV7-3 to TRBJ2-2; possibly TRBD2 for D (5 bases). Trimming took off 4 bases at V and 3 bases at J, with 6 bases between the two ends. Germline CDR1 SGHTA, CDR2 FQGTGA. This CDR3 spans 13 amino acids. The CDR3 DNA sequence: TGTGCCAGCAGCTCTAGCTACACCGGGGAGCTGTTTTTT. Protein: CASSSSYTGELFF.

The chain links TRBV18 to TRBJ1-5, with 10 bases identical to TRBD1. The CDR3 is 16 residues long. The V and J ends lost 5 bases and 0 bases, in that order; junction bases with no gene match: 4. Germline CDR1 is KGHSH and CDR2 is LQKENI. CDR3 sequence reads: CASSTGTGDSNQPQHF. The CDR3 nucleotides are TGTGCCAGCTCAACCGGGACAGGGGATAGCAATCAGCCCCAGCATTTT.

This clone has a single count. The V gene is TRBV6-5, the J gene TRBJ2-7, with 12 bases fitting TRBD2. Germline V CDR1 and CDR2: MNHEY, SVGAGI. This CDR3 comprises 15 residues. V trimming: 6 bases; J trimming: 4 bases; junction bases outside the gene matches: 7. In nucleotides, the CDR3 is TGTGCCAGCAGATCCGGGACTAGCGGGCGGTACGAGCAGTACTTC. This translates into CASRSGTSGRYEQYF.

J is TRBJ2-1 and V is TRBV10-3; D is unresolved. From germline, CDR1 is ENHRY and CDR2 SYGVKD. With 1 base removed from V and 5 bases from J, the gap between germline ends came to 6 bases. The CDR3 sequence is 13 residues long. The CDR3 spells CAISELNNNEQFF. CDR3 nucleotides: TGTGCCATCAGTGAGTTGAACAACAATGAGCAGTTCTTC.

The rearrangement links TRBV4-2 to TRBJ2-7; 11 bases are a match to TRBD1. V was clipped by 0 bases and J by 5 bases; unmatched bases: 6. Germline V gene lookup returns CDR1 LGHNA and CDR2 YNFKEQ. This CDR3 has 16 amino acids. The DNA for the CDR3 is TGTGCCAGCAGCCAAGAAGCAGGACAGGGGGCCAACGAGCAGTACTTC. Its translation: CASSQEAGQGANEQYF.

The rearrangement joins TRBV19 to TRBJ1-6; D call uncertain. The germline CDR1 and CDR2 sequences are LNHDA and SQIVND (reference sequence). Trimming left V 6 bases short and J 2 bases short, with 5 bases between. CDR3 length equals 13 residues. DNA for the CDR3: TGTGCCAGTAGCCCAGCCTATAATTCACCCCTCCACTTT. As protein: CASSPAYNSPLHF.

This clone has a single count. The chain recombines TRBV3-1 (or the pseudogene TRBV3-2) with TRBJ2-5; 10 bases line up with TRBD2. The CDR3 runs to 14 residues. Germline loops: CDR1 LGHDT, CDR2 YNNKEL (reference sequence). The V gene end was trimmed by 1 base and the J gene end by 4 bases; junction bases not matched to a gene: 0. CDR3 sequence (DNA): TGTGCCAGCAGCCAAGGACTAGCGGGAGAGACCCAGTACTTC. As protein: CASSQGLAGETQYF.

This clone was found a few times. The chain has TRBV5-4 and TRBJ2-3, with TRBD2 identical over 13 bases. Germline lookup yields CDR1 SGHNT and CDR2 YYREEE (reference sequence). The CDR3 spans 16 residues. V shed 2 bases and J 1 base; nucleotides not matched to a gene: 1. CDR3: CASSFGTSGGTDTQYF. Here the CDR3 DNA reads TGTGCCAGCAGCTTCGGGACTAGCGGGGGCACAGATACGCAGTATTTT.

The chain joins TRBV19 to TRBJ2-7; the D is unclear. CDR1 is LNHDA, CDR2 SQIVND, per germline (reference sequence). V lost 3 bases, J lost 0 bases, and 12 bases lay in between. The CDR3 contains 15 residues. The CDR3 sequence is CASSIRHASSYEQYF. The CDR3 region has the DNA TGTGCCAGTAGTATCAGACACGCGAGCTCCTACGAGCAGTACTTC.

The J gene is TRBJ1-5, the V gene TRBV25-1; D is unresolved. CDR1 is MGHDK, CDR2 SYGVNS, per germline. There are 11 residues in the CDR3. V lost 4 bases, J lost 11 bases, and 9 bases lay in between. The CDR3 protein is CASSGGVTQHF. The CDR3 nucleotides are TGTGCCAGCAGTGGAGGTGTAACCCAGCATTTT.

The J gene is TRBJ2-3, the V gene TRBV7-2; tentatively, D is TRBD2 (5 bases). Germline V CDR1 and CDR2: SGHTA, FQGNSA. The CDR3 consists of 16 residues. V was cut by 1 base and J by 3 bases, with 14 bases left in between. The CDR3 coding sequence is TGTGCCAGCAGCTTAGGCCTAGCTCGGCGGACAGATACGCAGTATTTT. Encoded protein: CASSLGLARRTDTQYF.

This chain joins TRBV6-6 and TRBJ2-7; 7 nucleotides align to TRBD2. CDR1 and CDR2 (germline): MNHNY, SVGAGI (reference sequence). The V segment lost 5 bases and the J segment 6 bases; nucleotides outside the gene matches: 13. This CDR3 comprises 15 residues. CDR3 DNA sequence: TGTGCCAGCAGTCCGTTTTTAGTAGCGGGCCGCGAGCAGTACTTC. Translated, it gives CASSPFLVAGREQYF.

About this clone itself: Other DNA sequences from this sample encode an identical CDR3 as well. This sequence joins TRBV5-1 and TRBJ2-3; TRBD2 might be the D (7 bases). CDR3 length equals 14 residues. V lost 1 base to trimming and J lost 6 bases, with 12 bases between them. In germline, CDR1 is SGHRS, CDR2 YFSETQ. The CDR3 nucleotides are TGCGCCAGCAGCTTGTCGTCGGGGGGCGATACGCAGTATTTT. This encodes CASSLSSGGDTQYF.

The chain has TRBV18 and TRBJ1-4, with D tentatively TRBD1 (5 bases). The CDR3 totals 13 residues. Trimming took 8 bases from V and 3 from J, leaving 10 bases between them. Germline V CDR1 and CDR2: KGHSH, LQKENI. Here the CDR3 reads CASLRAPNEKLFF. CDR3 sequence (DNA): TGTGCCAGCCTCAGGGCCCCTAATGAAAAACTGTTTTTT.